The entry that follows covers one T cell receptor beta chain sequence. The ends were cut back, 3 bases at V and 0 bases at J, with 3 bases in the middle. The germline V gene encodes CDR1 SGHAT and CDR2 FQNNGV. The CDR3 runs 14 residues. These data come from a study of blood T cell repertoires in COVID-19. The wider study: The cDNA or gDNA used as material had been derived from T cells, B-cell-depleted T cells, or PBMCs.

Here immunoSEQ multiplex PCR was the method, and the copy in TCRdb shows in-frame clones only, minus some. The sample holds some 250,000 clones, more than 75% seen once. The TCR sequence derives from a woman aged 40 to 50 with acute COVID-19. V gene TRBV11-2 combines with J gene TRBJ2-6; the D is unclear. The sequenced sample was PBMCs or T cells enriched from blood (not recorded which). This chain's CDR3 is CASSFSSGANVLTF. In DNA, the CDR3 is TGTGCCAGCAGCTTTAGCTCTGGGGCCAACGTCCTGACTTTC.